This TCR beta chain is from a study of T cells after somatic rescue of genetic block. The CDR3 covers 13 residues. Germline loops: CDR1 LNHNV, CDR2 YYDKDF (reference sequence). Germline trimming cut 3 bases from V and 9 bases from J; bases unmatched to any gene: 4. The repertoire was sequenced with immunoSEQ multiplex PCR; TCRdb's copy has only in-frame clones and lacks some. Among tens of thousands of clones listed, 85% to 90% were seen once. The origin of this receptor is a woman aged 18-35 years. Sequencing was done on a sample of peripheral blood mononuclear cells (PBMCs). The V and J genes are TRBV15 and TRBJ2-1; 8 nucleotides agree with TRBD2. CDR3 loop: CATSSRTSLEQFF. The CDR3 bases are TGTGCCACCAGCAGCCGGACTAGCCTTGAGCAGTTCTTC.